Listed below are T cell receptor beta chains from one sample, sequenced in a study of shared clonotypes between healthy human individuals. Assay used: immunoSEQ multiplex PCR; TCRdb lists only in-frame clones, some missing. The repertoire consists of about 2,100,000 clones, with approximately 94% occurring once and the leading ten covering under 2%. Sequencing was carried out using naive CD8+ T cells from PBMCs. These receptors were obtained from a man in his late teens or twenties in good health. Some clones in this sample may be carry-over from other donors' samples. Both conserved end residues are part of each CDR3. A D gene is named only where the DNA matches it firmly. Not every row has a clone size; where given, it reads once, few, many or a size class.

v_call	j_call	d_call	clone_size	cdr3_length	cdr3_aa	cdr3_nt
TRBV7-8	TRBJ1-1	.	.	13	CASRNSAITEAFF	TGTGCCAGCAGAAACTCGGCCATCACTGAAGCTTTCTTT
TRBV6-5	TRBJ2-1	.	.	14	CASSYPAGGNEQFF	TGTGCCAGCAGTTACCCGGCGGGCGGGAATGAGCAGTTCTTC
TRBV2	TRBJ1-1	.	.	13	CARAGRRDTEAFF	TGTGCCAGAGCCGGGAGACGGGACACTGAAGCTTTCTTT
TRBV27	TRBJ2-7	.	once	13	CASSARGQREQYF	TGTGCCAGCAGTGCGCGCGGACAGCGCGAGCAGTACTTC
TRBV7-6	TRBJ2-7	.	.	13	CASSPDLTYEQYF	TGTGCCAGCAGCCCCGACCTCACCTACGAGCAGTACTTC
TRBV28	TRBJ1-2	.	.	17	CASRQHSQTPTNYGYTF	TGTGCCAGCAGACAACACTCCCAGACGCCCACTAACTATGGCTACACCTTC
TRBV27	TRBJ1-1	.	.	12	CASSRIEGEAFF	TGTGCCAGCAGTCGAATCGAGGGGGAAGCTTTCTTT
TRBV7-3	TRBJ2-1	.	.	12	CASGVGSDEQFF	TGTGCCAGCGGGGTGGGGAGCGATGAGCAGTTCTTC
TRBV29-1	TRBJ2-7	.	.	15	CSVEEPRASSYEQYF	TGCAGCGTTGAAGAGCCGAGGGCGAGCTCCTACGAGCAGTACTTC
TRBV4-2	TRBJ1-1	TRBD1	.	14	CASSQVGQGIEAFF	TGTGCCAGCAGCCAAGTAGGACAGGGAATCGAAGCTTTCTTT
TRBV25-1	TRBJ2-7	.	.	16	CASSDPSNLGSYEQYF	TGTGCCAGCAGTGACCCTTCTAATTTGGGATCCTACGAGCAGTACTTC
TRBV4-3	TRBJ2-1	TRBD2	.	17	CASSQGGGGRADNEQFF	TGCGCCAGCAGCCAAGGCGGAGGCGGGAGGGCCGACAATGAGCAGTTCTTC
TRBV7-2	TRBJ2-7	.	.	15	CASTTFGGAAYEQYF	TGTGCCAGCACCACATTTGGTGGAGCCGCCTACGAGCAGTACTTC
TRBV7-9	TRBJ2-1	TRBD2	.	15	CASGAGETSGDEQFF	TGTGCCAGCGGCGCTGGGGAGACTAGCGGCGATGAGCAGTTCTTC
TRBV4-3	TRBJ1-2	TRBD1	.	15	CASSRGTGLGYGYTF	TGCGCCAGCAGCCGAGGGACAGGGCTGGGCTATGGCTACACCTTC
TRBV27	TRBJ2-7	TRBD1	.	16	CASSASRGQVIYEQYF	TGTGCCAGCAGTGCCTCCAGGGGGCAGGTTATCTACGAGCAGTACTTC
TRBV6-6	TRBJ1-1	.	.	15	CASSYGWGGNTEAFF	TGTGCCAGCAGTTACGGCTGGGGGGGGAACACTGAAGCTTTCTTT